Following are 11 T cell receptor beta chains from one sample sequenced in a study of T cell changes during pregnancy in multiple sclerosis. Sequencing was performed with immunoSEQ multiplex PCR; in TCRdb, only in-frame clones are kept and a portion is missing. Of 85,000 to 130,000 clones in the sample, 90% to 95% were seen once. This specimen was peripheral blood, taken in the second trimester of pregnancy. These receptors all stem from a female donor with multiple sclerosis, enrolled in a pregnancy study.

This sequence joins TRBV5-4 and TRBJ1-6, with no clear D. The V end was cut by 4 bases, the J end by 9 bases, with 11 bases between. The CDR3 is 13 residues long. Germline V gene sequence: CDR1 SGHNT, CDR2 YYREEE (reference sequence). The CDR3 DNA follows: TGTGCCAGCAGCATACCAGGTACTTCACCCCTCCACTTT. This translates into CASSIPGTSPLHF. Complete variable domain (other parts from reference TRBV5-4 and TRBJ1-6): ETGVTQSPTHLIKTRGQQVTLRCSSQSGHNTVSWYQQALGQGPQFIFQYYREEENGRGNFPPRFSGLQFPNYSSELNVNALELDDSALYLCASSIPGTSPLHFGNGTRLTVT.

The chain links TRBV2 to TRBJ1-5, with a tentative D call TRBD1 (5 bases). CDR1 is SNHLY and CDR2 is FYNNEI in the germline V gene. V was pared by 7 bases and J by 0 bases, with 13 bases between. This CDR3 spans 15 amino acids. The CDR3 protein is CASKQTVHSNQPQHF. The CDR3 DNA follows: TGTGCCAGCAAACAGACAGTGCATAGCAATCAGCCCCAGCATTTT.

V and J are TRBV19 and TRBJ1-5, with TRBD1 identical over 8 bases. The CDR3 is 15 residues long. Germline V gene lookup returns CDR1 LNHDA and CDR2 SQIVND (reference sequence). The junction had 8 bases not matched to a gene; V was cut back by 4 bases and J by 6 bases. CDR3 DNA sequence: TGTGCCAGTAGTACAGGGGGCCATCCAAGTCAGCCCCAGCATTTT. It is translated as CASSTGGHPSQPQHF.

The chain carries TRBV7-2 and TRBJ2-7, with 14 positions matching TRBD2. Germline V lookup: CDR1 SGHTA, CDR2 FQGNSA. Germline trimming cut 1 base from V and 4 bases from J; bases unmatched to any gene: 0. CDR3 length: 15 amino acids. The DNA for the CDR3 is TGTGCCAGCAGCTTAGGACTAGCGGGGGGGTACGAGCAGTACTTC. The encoded protein is CASSLGLAGGYEQYF.

This chain links TRBV16 with TRBJ1-1; maybe TRBD1 (5 bases). Trimming pared 3 bases from V and 8 bases from J, leaving 16 bases between. The germline gives CDR1 KGHSY, CDR2 FQNENV. The CDR3 runs to 14 residues. This chain's CDR3 is CASSHRGSRREAFF. CDR3 sequence (DNA): TGTGCCAGCAGCCACCGGGGGAGTAGACGAGAAGCTTTCTTT.

The gene calls are TRBV29-1 and TRBJ2-1, with D uncertain. The CDR3 has 15 amino acids. Germline CDR1 is SQVTM and CDR2 is ANQGSEA. The V and J ends lost 0 bases and 0 bases respectively, with 9 bases between them. CDR3 protein: CSVEDVLSSYNEQFF. The CDR3 nucleotides read TGCAGCGTTGAAGACGTCTTGAGCTCCTACAATGAGCAGTTCTTC.

The chain has TRBV27 and TRBJ1-1, with TRBD1 matching over 8 bases. CDR1 MNHEY and CDR2 SMNVEV come from the germline V gene (reference sequence). The CDR3 covers 17 residues. V shed 3 bases and J 1 base; nucleotides not matched to a gene: 10. The CDR3 DNA sequence: TGTGCCAGCAGTTTTCAGGGGATGGGACAGGCGAACACTGAAGCTTTCTTT. This sequence encodes CASSFQGMGQANTEAFF.

The chain combines TRBV14 with TRBJ2-3; 8 nucleotides line up with TRBD1. The germline V gene has CDR1 SGHDN and CDR2 FVKESK. V shed 5 bases, J shed 10 bases, and the junction held 11 bases outside the gene matches. This CDR3 has 14 residues. CDR3 in amino acids: CASSRDRGISPQYF. For the CDR3, the DNA is TGTGCCAGCAGCAGAGACAGGGGTATCTCACCGCAGTATTTT.

The chain carries TRBV5-1 and TRBJ2-3; TRBD1 matches 9 bases. Germline trimming cut 3 bases from V and 5 bases from J; bases unmatched to any gene: 10. CDR3 length equals 16 residues. The V gene's germline CDR1 is SGHRS and CDR2 YFSETQ. For the CDR3, the DNA is TGCGCCAGCAGCTCTGAATGGACAGGGGCTGGAGATACGCAGTATTTT. It encodes CASSSEWTGAGDTQYF.

The sample holds one count of this clone. This chain links TRBV27 with TRBJ2-7; 7 nucleotides line up with TRBD2. The germline V gene has CDR1 MNHEY and CDR2 SMNVEV (reference sequence). The CDR3 is 14 amino acids. The ends lost 2 bases at V and 4 bases at J; junction bases unmatched: 5. The CDR3 DNA is TGTGCCAGCAGTTTACGAGCGGGGCGATACGAGCAGTACTTC. As protein: CASSLRAGRYEQYF.

J is TRBJ1-3 and V is TRBV18, with 7 bases aligning to TRBD1. This CDR3 is built from 16 residues. CDR1 KGHSH and CDR2 LQKENI come from the germline V gene. V shed 5 bases and J 0 bases; nucleotides not matched to a gene: 7. Here the CDR3 reads CASSAADRNSGNTIYF. In DNA form, the CDR3 reads TGTGCCAGCTCAGCTGCGGACAGGAACTCTGGAAACACCATATATTTT.